This TCR beta chain was profiled in a study of glioma-infiltrating T cells. Germline values: CDR1 SGHTA, CDR2 FQGNSA. The CDR3 numbers 23 amino acids, ends counted. In regard to this clonotype: No DNA is shown, since the ends of the CDR3 on it are uncertain; the CDR3 is the one TCRdb lists.

The iRepertoire nested amplicon-rescue multiplex PCR amplified TCR alpha and beta CDR3s from RNA. TCRdb used MiXCR to reprocess the multiplex PCR reads, holding one entry per CDR3 protein. This sample has some 99,000 distinct CDR3 sequences, with 20% to 25% found just once. The chain couples TRBV7-2 to TRBJ2-7; the table's D call, TRBD1, has no DNA check behind it. This TCR was sampled from a human donor with low-grade glioma or glioblastoma, undergoing nonglioma brain surgery, or in good health (not recorded which). Sequenced sample: glioma tissue, nonneoplastic brain tissue, or PBMCs (not recorded which). This chain's CDR3 is CASSFYICSAHHPRETGTYEQYF.